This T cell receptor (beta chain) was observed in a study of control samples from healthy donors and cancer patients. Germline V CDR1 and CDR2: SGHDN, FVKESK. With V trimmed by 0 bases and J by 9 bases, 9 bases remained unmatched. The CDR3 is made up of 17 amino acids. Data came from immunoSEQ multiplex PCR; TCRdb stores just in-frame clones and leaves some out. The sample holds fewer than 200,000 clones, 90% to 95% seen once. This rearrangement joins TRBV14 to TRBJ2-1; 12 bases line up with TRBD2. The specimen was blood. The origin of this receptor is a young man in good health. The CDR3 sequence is CASSQETTLAGGSEQFF. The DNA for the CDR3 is TGTGCCAGCAGCCAAGAAACGACTCTAGCGGGGGGGTCTGAGCAGTTCTTC. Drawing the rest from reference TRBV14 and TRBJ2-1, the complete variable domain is EAGVTQFPSHSVIEKGQTVTLRCDPISGHDNLYWYRRVMGKEIKFLLHFVKESKQDESGMPNNRFLAERTGGTYSTLKVQPAELEDSGVYFCASSQETTLAGGSEQFFGPGTRLTVL.